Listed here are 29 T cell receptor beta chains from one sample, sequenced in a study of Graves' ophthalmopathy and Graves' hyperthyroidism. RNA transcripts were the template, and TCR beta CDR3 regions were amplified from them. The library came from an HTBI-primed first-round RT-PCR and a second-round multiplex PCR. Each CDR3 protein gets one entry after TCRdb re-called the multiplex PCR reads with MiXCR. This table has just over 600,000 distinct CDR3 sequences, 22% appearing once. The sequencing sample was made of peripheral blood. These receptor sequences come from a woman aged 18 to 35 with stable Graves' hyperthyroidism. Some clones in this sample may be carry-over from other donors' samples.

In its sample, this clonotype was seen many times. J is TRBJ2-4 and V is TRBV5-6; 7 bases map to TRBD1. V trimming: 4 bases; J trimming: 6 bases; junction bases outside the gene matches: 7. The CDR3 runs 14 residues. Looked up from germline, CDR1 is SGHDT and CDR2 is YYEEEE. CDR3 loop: CASSPSGTVNIQYF. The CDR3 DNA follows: TGTGCCAGCAGCCCCTCCGGGACAGTAAACATTCAGTACTTC.

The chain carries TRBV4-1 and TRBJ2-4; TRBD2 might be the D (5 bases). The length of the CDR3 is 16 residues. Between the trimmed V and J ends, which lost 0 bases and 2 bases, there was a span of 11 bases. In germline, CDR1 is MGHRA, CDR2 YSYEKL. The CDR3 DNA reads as TGCGCCAGCAGCCAAGACGGACGGGGTACCAAAAACATTCAGTACTTC. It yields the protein CASSQDGRGTKNIQYF.

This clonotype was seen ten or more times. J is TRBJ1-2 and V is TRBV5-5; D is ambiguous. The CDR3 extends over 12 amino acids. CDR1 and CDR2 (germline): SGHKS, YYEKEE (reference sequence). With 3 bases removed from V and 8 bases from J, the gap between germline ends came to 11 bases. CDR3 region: CASSSWGGGYTF. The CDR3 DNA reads TGTGCCAGCAGCTCGTGGGGTGGCGGCTACACCTTC.

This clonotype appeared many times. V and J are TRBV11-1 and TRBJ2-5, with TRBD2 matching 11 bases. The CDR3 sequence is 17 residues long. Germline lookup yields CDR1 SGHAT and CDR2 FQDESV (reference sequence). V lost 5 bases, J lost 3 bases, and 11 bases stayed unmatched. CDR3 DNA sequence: TGTGCCAGCAGCCCGATGCAGACTAGCGGGACGAAAGAGACCCAGTACTTC. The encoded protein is CASSPMQTSGTKETQYF.

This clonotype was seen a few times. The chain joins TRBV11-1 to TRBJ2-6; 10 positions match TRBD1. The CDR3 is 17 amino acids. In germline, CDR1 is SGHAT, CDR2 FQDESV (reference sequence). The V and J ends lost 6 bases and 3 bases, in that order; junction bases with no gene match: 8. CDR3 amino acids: CASRSDRGPGGANVLTF. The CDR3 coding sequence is TGTGCCAGCAGGAGCGACAGGGGGCCGGGTGGGGCCAACGTCCTGACTTTC.

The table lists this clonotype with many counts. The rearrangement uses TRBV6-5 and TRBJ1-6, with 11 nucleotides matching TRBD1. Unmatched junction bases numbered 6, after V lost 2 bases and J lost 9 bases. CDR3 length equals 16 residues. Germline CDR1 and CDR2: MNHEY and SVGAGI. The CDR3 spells CASSYQSGTGGSPLHF. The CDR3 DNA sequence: TGTGCCAGCAGTTACCAATCCGGGACAGGGGGTTCACCCCTCCACTTT.

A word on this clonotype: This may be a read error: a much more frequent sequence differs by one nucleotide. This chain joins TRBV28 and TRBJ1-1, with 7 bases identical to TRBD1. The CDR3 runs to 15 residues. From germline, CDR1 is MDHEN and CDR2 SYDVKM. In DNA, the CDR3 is TGTGCCACCTTAAGGGACAGAGGACTTAACACTGAAGCTTGCTTT. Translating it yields CATLRDRGLNTEACF.

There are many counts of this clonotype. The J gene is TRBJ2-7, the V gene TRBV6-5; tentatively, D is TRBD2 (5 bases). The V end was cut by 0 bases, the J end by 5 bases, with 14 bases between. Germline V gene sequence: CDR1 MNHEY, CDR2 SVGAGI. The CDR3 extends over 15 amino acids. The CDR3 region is CASSYSNGVLNEQYF. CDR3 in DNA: TGTGCCAGCAGTTACTCGAACGGGGTGCTGAACGAGCAGTACTTC.

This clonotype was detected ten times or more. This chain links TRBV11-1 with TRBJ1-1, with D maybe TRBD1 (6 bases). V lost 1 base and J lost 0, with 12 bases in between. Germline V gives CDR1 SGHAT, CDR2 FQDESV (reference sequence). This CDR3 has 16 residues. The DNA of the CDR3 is TGTGCCAGCAGCTTAGTGGGGGCAGCGATGAACACTGAAGCTTTCTTT. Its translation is CASSLVGAAMNTEAFF.

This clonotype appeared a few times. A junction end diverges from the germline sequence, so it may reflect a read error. The DNA of the CDR3 is TGTGCCATCAGTGGAAGAGGAGAGACCCAGTACTTC. It is translated as CAISGRGETQYF. The chain links TRBV6-1 to TRBJ2-5, with no clear D. There are 12 residues in the CDR3. Looked up from germline, CDR1 is MNHNS and CDR2 is SASEGT.

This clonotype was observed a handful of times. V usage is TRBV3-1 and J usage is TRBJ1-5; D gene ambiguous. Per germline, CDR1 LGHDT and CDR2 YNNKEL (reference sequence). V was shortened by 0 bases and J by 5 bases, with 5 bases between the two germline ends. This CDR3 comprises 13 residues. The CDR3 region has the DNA TGTGCCAGCAGCCAAGATTTCGATCAGCCCCAGCATTTT. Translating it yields CASSQDFDQPQHF.

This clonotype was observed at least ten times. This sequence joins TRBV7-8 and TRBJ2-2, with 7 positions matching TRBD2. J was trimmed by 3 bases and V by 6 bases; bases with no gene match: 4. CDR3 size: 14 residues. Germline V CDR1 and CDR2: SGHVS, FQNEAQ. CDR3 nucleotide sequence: TGTGCCAGCAGGGCGGGAGACTACACCGGGGAGCTGTTTTTT. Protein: CASRAGDYTGELFF.

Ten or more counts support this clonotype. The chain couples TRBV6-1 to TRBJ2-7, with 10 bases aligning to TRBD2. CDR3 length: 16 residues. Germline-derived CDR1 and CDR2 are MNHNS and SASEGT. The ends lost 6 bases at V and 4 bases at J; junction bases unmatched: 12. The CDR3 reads CASREWLAGDGYEQYF. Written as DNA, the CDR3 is TGTGCCAGCAGAGAATGGCTAGCGGGAGATGGGTACGAGCAGTACTTC.

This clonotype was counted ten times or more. The CDR3, as DNA: TGCGCCAGCAGCTTGGAACAGGGGGCGATCGGCTCCTATAATTCACCCCTCCACTTT. This codes for CASSLEQGAIGSYNSPLHF. The chain joins TRBV5-1 to TRBJ1-6, with TRBD1 matching over 9 bases. V shed 0 bases and J 0 bases; nucleotides not matched to a gene: 7. The CDR3 spans 19 residues. CDR1 and CDR2 from the germline V gene are SGHRS and YFSETQ.

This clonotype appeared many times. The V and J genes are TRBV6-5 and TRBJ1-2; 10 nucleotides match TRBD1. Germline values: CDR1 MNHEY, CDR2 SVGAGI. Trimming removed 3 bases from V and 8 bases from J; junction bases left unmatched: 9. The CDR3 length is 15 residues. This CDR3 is CASSYSTGGVGGYTF. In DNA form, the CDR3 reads TGTGCCAGCAGTTATTCGACAGGGGGCGTCGGCGGCTACACCTTC.

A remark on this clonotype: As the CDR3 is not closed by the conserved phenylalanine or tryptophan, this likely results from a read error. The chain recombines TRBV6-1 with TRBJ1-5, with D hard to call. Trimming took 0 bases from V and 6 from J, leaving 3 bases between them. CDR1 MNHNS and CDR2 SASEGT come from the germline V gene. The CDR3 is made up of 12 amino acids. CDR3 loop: CASSEAFQPQHL. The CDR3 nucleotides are TGTGCCAGCAGTGAAGCGTTTCAGCCCCAGCATCTT.

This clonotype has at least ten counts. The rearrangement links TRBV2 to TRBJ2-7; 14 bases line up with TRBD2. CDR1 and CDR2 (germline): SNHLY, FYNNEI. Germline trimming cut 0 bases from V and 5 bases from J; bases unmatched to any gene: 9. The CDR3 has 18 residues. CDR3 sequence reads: CASSEAFRTSGRSHEQYF. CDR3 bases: TGTGCCAGCAGTGAAGCGTTCCGGACTAGCGGGAGGAGCCACGAGCAGTACTTC.

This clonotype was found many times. CDR3 sequence: CASSSDLSGELFF. In DNA, the CDR3 is TGTGCCAGCAGTTCCGACTTATCCGGGGAGCTGTTTTTT. The V and J genes are TRBV6-5 and TRBJ2-2; D not resolved. The CDR3 has 13 amino acids. V dropped 4 bases and J dropped 6 bases, with 9 bases sitting between them. Germline V gives CDR1 MNHEY, CDR2 SVGAGI.

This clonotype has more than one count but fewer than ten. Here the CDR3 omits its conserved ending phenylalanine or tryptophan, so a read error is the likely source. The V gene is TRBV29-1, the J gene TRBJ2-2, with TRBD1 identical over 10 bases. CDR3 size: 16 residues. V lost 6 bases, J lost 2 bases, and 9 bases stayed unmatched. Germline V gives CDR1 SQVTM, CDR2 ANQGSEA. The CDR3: CSVETPTGGNTGELFS. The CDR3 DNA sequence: TGCAGCGTCGAAACCCCGACAGGGGGCAACACCGGGGAGCTGTTTTCT.

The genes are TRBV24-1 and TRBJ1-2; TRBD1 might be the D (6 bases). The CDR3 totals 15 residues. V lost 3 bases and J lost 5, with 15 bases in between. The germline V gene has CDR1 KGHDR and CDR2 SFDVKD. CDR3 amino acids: CATSDADSSSYGYTF. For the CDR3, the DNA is TGTGCCACCAGTGATGCGGACAGCTCTTCTTATGGCTACACCTTC.

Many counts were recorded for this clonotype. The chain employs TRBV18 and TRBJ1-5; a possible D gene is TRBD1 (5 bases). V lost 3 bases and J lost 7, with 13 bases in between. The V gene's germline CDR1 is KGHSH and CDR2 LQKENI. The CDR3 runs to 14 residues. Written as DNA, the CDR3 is TGTGCCAGCTCACCCGGATCCGACAGACAGCCCCAGCATTTT. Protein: CASSPGSDRQPQHF.

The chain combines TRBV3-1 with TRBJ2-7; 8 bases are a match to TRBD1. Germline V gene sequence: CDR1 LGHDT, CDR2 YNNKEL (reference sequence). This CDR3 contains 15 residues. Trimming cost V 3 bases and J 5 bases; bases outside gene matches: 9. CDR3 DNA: TGTGCCAGCAGCCATCAGGGGGCGGGGTTTGACGAGCAGTACTTC. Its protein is CASSHQGAGFDEQYF.

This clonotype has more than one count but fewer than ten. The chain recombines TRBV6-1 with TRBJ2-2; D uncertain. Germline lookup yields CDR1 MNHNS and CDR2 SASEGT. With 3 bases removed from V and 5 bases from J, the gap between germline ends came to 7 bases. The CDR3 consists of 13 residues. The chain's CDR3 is CASSDHGTGELFF. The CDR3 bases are TGTGCCAGCAGTGACCACGGTACCGGGGAGCTGTTTTTT.

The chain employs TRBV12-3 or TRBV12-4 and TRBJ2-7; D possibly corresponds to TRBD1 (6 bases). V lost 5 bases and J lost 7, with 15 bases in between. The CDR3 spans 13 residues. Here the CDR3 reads CASSLGGGWEQYF. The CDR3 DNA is TGTGCCAGCAGTCTAGGTGGGGGCTGGGAGCAGTACTTC.

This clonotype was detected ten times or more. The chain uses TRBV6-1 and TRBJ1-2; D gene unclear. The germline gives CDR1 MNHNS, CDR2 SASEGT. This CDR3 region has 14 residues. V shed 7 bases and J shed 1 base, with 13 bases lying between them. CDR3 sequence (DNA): TGTGCCAGCAAACCGGGAGCCCTTAACTATGGCTACACCTTC. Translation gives CASKPGALNYGYTF.

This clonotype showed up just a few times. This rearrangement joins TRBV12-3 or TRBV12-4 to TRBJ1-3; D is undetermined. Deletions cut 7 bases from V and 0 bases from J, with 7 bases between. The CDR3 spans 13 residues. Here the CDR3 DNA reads TGTGCCAGCACCTTGAGCTCTGGAAACACCATATATTTT. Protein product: CASTLSSGNTIYF.

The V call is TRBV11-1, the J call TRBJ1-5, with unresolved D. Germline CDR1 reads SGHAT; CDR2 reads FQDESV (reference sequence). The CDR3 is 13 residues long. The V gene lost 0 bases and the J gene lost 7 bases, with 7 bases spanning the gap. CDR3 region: CASSLAPGQPQHF. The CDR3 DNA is TGTGCCAGCAGCTTAGCGCCCGGGCAGCCCCAGCATTTT.

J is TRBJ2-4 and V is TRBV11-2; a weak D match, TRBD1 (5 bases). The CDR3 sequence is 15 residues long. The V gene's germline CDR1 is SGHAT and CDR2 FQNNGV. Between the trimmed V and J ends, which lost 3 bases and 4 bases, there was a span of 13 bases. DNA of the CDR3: TGTGCCAGCAGCTTTTTAGAGACAGATAAAAACATTCAGTACTTC. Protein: CASSFLETDKNIQYF.

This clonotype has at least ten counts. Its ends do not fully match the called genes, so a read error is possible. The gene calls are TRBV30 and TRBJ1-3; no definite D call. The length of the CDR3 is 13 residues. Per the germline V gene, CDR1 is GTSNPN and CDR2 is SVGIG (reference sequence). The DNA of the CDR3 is TGTGCCTGGAGTCCACACAGTGGAATCACCATATATTTT. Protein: CAWSPHSGITIYF.